This passage covers 32 T cell receptor beta chains from one sample sequenced in a study of T-cell reconstitution after alpha-beta-depleted transplantation in children. The TCRbeta library incorporated unique molecular identifiers. TCRdb re-derived calls from the PCR reads in MiXCR, one entry per CDR3 protein. There are about 300,000 distinct CDR3 sequences in the sample; around 7.3% occur only once, and about 8.2% lies in the top ten. General observations from the study: When one year had passed after transplant, most T-cell counts and diversity came from newly produced T cells.

The antigens these receptors bind are not known. The sample consisted of peripheral blood, taken 360 days after TCRalphabeta/CD19-depleted stem cell transplant. The source is a female patient aged 2 to 10 who had a stem cell transplant for Fanconi anemia, so the T cells may come from the graft donor.

This clonotype occurred many times. The gene calls are TRBV6-2 or TRBV6-3 and TRBJ2-1; D gene uncertain. Germline assignment: CDR1 MNHEY and CDR2 SVGEGT. Trimming cost V 2 bases and J 4 bases, with 6 bases left between them. The CDR3 runs to 13 residues. This CDR3 is CASSYLQYNEQFF. The CDR3 DNA reads as TGTGCCAGCAGTTACCTCCAGTACAATGAGCAGTTCTTC.

The chain employs TRBV18 and TRBJ2-7, with D possibly TRBD1 on 5 matching bases. The CDR3 totals 12 residues. Germline CDR1 and CDR2: KGHSH and LQKENI. V shed 1 base and J shed 7 bases, with 8 bases lying between them. CDR3 coding DNA: TGTGCCAGCTCACCACTAGGGGAAGAGCAGTACTTC. Its translation is CASSPLGEEQYF.

Many counts were recorded for this clonotype. CDR3 loop: CASSFPGQAADTQYF. For the CDR3, the DNA is TGTGCCAGCAGCTTCCCGGGACAGGCGGCAGATACGCAGTATTTT. This chain connects TRBV7-9 to TRBJ2-3; 8 nucleotides align to TRBD1. This CDR3 spans 15 amino acids. After removal of 3 bases from V and 4 bases from J, the junction contained 6 bases not matched to a gene. CDR1 is SEHNR, CDR2 FQNEAQ, per germline (reference sequence).

This clonotype was counted between two and nine times. This chain uses TRBV7-9 with TRBJ2-1; D not certain. The CDR3 is 16 residues long. V gave up 5 bases and J gave up 0 bases, with 14 bases separating them. Germline loops: CDR1 SEHNR, CDR2 FQNEAQ (reference sequence). CDR3 sequence reads: CASSPRTASSYNEQFF. CDR3 coding DNA: TGTGCCAGCAGCCCACGGACGGCTAGCTCCTACAATGAGCAGTTCTTC.

The rearrangement uses TRBV7-2 and TRBJ2-7, with TRBD1 identical over 11 bases. The CDR3 covers 16 residues. V trimming: 5 bases; J trimming: 2 bases; junction bases outside the gene matches: 8. Germline V gene lookup returns CDR1 SGHTA and CDR2 FQGNSA. The CDR3 loop reads CASSVAGTGGPYEQYF. The CDR3 DNA reads TGTGCCAGCAGCGTCGCCGGGACAGGGGGACCCTACGAGCAGTACTTC.

The V and J genes are TRBV4-2 and TRBJ2-7; 9 bases align to TRBD1. This CDR3 comprises 16 residues. Germline CDR1 LGHNA, CDR2 YNFKEQ. The ends lost 0 bases at V and 3 bases at J; junction bases unmatched: 6. CDR3 loop: CASSQDLGTGLYEQYF. DNA of the CDR3: TGTGCCAGCAGCCAAGATCTAGGGACAGGGCTCTACGAGCAGTACTTC.

There are many counts of this clonotype. The chain is built from TRBV29-1 and TRBJ2-2, with TRBD1 identical over 10 bases. The germline V gene has CDR1 SQVTM and CDR2 ANQGSEA. V lost 1 base, J lost 3 bases, and 2 bases stayed unmatched. The CDR3 totals 15 residues. CDR3 coding DNA: TGCAGCGTTGAAGGGACAGGGGGGTACACCGGGGAGCTGTTTTTT. This gives the protein CSVEGTGGYTGELFF.

Ten or more counts support this clonotype. The V and J genes are TRBV12-3 or TRBV12-4 and TRBJ2-1; D is uncertain. The CDR3 has 15 amino acids. Deletions cut 6 bases from V and 10 bases from J, with 22 bases between. This chain's CDR3 is CASSATGPPDGEQFF. DNA for the CDR3: TGTGCCAGCAGCGCTACCGGGCCCCCGGATGGGGAGCAGTTCTTC.

This clonotype has at least ten counts. The V gene is TRBV9, the J gene TRBJ1-1; D might be TRBD1 (6 bases). The V end lost 4 bases, the J end lost 0 bases, and 13 bases lay between the germline ends. The CDR3 covers 15 residues. CDR1 and CDR2 (germline): SGDLS, YYNGEE. CDR3: CASSLADRLNTEAFF. In DNA form, the CDR3 reads TGTGCCAGCAGCCTCGCGGACAGACTGAACACTGAAGCTTTCTTT.

About this clonotype: This clone may be a read error of a much larger clone one base away. J is TRBJ2-7 and V is TRBV20-1; the D gene is possibly TRBD1 (6 bases). V was cut by 3 bases and J by 0 bases, with 9 bases left in between. The CDR3 spans 13 residues. Germline loops: CDR1 DFQATT, CDR2 SNEGSKA (reference sequence). CDR3 loop: CSARNRVSYEQYF. CDR3 bases: TGCAGTGCTAGGAACAGGGTCTCCTACGAGCAGTACTTC.

The table lists this clonotype with a few counts. The genes are TRBV2 and TRBJ2-2, with D maybe TRBD1 (6 bases). V was shortened by 9 bases and J by 7 bases, with 12 bases between the two germline ends. From germline, CDR1 is SNHLY and CDR2 FYNNEI. The CDR3 extends over 12 amino acids. The CDR3 DNA reads as TGTGCCAGTAACAGGGACGACGGGGAGCTGTTTTTT. It translates to CASNRDDGELFF.

The chain has TRBV7-8 and TRBJ2-6; D gene uncertain. Germline CDR1 SGHVS, CDR2 FQNEAQ. Trimming removed 2 bases from V and 0 bases from J, with 14 bases in between. The CDR3 spans 18 residues. The CDR3 is CASSLNLRTFSGANVLTF. CDR3 in DNA: TGTGCCAGCAGCTTAAATTTACGGACCTTCTCTGGGGCCAACGTCCTGACTTTC.

This chain joins TRBV12-3 or TRBV12-4 and TRBJ1-1; D might be TRBD1 (5 bases). V was shortened by 6 bases and J by 2 bases, with 25 bases between the two germline ends. The CDR3 has 18 residues. The chain's CDR3 is CASSPRVGGIIPNTEAFF. The CDR3 coding sequence is TGTGCCAGCAGCCCAAGGGTCGGGGGGATCATCCCCAACACTGAAGCTTTCTTT.

Details on this clonotype: An end of the junction does not agree with germline; a read error may underlie this. The rearrangement links TRBV4-1 to TRBJ2-7; D gene uncertain. Germline V gene lookup returns CDR1 MGHRA and CDR2 YSYEKL. This CDR3 is 13 amino acids long. The CDR3 region is CAISFGPSYEQYF. The CDR3 nucleotides read TGTGCCATCAGCTTCGGGCCTTCCTACGAGCAGTACTTC.

This clonotype was picked up a small number of times. V usage is TRBV7-2 and J usage is TRBJ1-3; unclear D gene. The germline V gene has CDR1 SGHTA and CDR2 FQGNSA. The CDR3 length is 14 residues. V lost 5 bases, J lost 2 bases, and 10 bases lay in between. In DNA, the CDR3 is TGTGCCAGCAGCCATACTAGCACTGGAAACACCATATATTTT. As protein: CASSHTSTGNTIYF.

This clonotype was counted at least ten times. This sequence joins TRBV12-3 or TRBV12-4 and TRBJ2-3; 7 positions agree with TRBD1. V lost 4 bases, J lost 6 bases, and 13 bases stayed unmatched. This CDR3 is 16 amino acids long. The CDR3 DNA follows: TGTGCCAGCAGTTGGAACAGGGGCGGCGGCCCGGATACGCAGTATTTT. Translating it yields CASSWNRGGGPDTQYF.

This clonotype was counted ten times or more. The J gene is TRBJ2-7, the V gene TRBV28; D is perhaps TRBD1 (6 bases). The CDR3 length is 15 residues. Trimming pared 6 bases from V and 2 bases from J, leaving 17 bases between. The germline V gene encodes CDR1 MDHEN and CDR2 SYDVKM. In DNA form, the CDR3 reads TGTGCCAGCAGCCGATGGACAGAGATAACCTACGAGCAGTACGTC. This translates into CASSRWTEITYEQYV.

This clonotype was counted at least ten times. The chain recombines TRBV15 with TRBJ2-1; D may be TRBD1 (6 bases). Germline V lookup: CDR1 LNHNV, CDR2 YYDKDF (reference sequence). This CDR3 is built from 13 residues. Trimming shortened V by 7 bases and J by 4 bases, and 11 bases separated the two germline ends. In DNA, the CDR3 is TGTGCCACCAATCTAGACAGGTACAATGAGCAGTTCTTC. This translates into CATNLDRYNEQFF.

This clonotype was picked up many times. The rearrangement links TRBV12-3 or TRBV12-4 to TRBJ1-1, with D unresolved. With 6 bases removed from V and 5 bases from J, the gap between germline ends came to 10 bases. This CDR3 has 12 residues. The CDR3 region is CASSYVGTEAFF. CDR3 DNA: TGTGCCAGCAGCTATGTGGGGACTGAAGCTTTCTTT.

This clonotype has more than one count but fewer than ten. This chain links TRBV20-1 with TRBJ1-5, with 9 bases fitting TRBD1. Germline V CDR1 and CDR2: DFQATT, SNEGSKA (reference sequence). There are 15 residues in the CDR3. After removal of 5 bases from V and 6 bases from J, the junction contained 11 bases not matched to a gene. The CDR3 coding sequence is TGCAGTGCTGAATACTCGACAGGGGGAGGTCAGCCCCAGCATTTT. Translated: CSAEYSTGGGQPQHF.

The sample holds many counts of this clonotype. V gene TRBV29-1 combines with J gene TRBJ2-7; D is undetermined. Germline V gene lookup returns CDR1 SQVTM and CDR2 ANQGSEA. The CDR3 has 15 residues. Trimming stripped 1 base from V and 5 bases from J, with 18 bases between. CDR3 residues: CSVEGGRSDFDEQYV. In DNA, the CDR3 is TGCAGCGTTGAAGGGGGTCGGAGCGACTTCGACGAGCAGTACGTC.

This chain joins TRBV4-3 and TRBJ2-1, with TRBD2 identical over 9 bases. This CDR3 region has 14 residues. Trimming took 4 bases from V and 6 from J; bases not matched to a gene: 4. CDR1 and CDR2 from the germline V gene are LGHNA and YSLEER. This CDR3 is CASSPGLAFNEQFF. The CDR3 bases are TGCGCCAGCAGCCCGGGACTAGCATTCAATGAGCAGTTCTTC.

In this sample, this clonotype turned up a few times. The rearrangement links TRBV6-2 or TRBV6-3 to TRBJ2-1; 14 bases align to TRBD2. The CDR3 is 17 residues long. With 4 bases clipped from V and 1 base from J, the junction kept 3 bases outside the gene matches. Germline loops: CDR1 MNHEY, CDR2 SVGEGT. Here the CDR3 reads CASSSRTSGGSYNEQFF. The CDR3 DNA reads as TGTGCCAGCAGTTCCCGGACTAGCGGGGGGTCCTACAATGAGCAGTTCTTC.

J is TRBJ2-3 and V is TRBV3-1, with 10 bases lining up with TRBD1. This CDR3 comprises 16 residues. Trimming at V came to 0 bases and at J to 7 bases, leaving 7 bases not matched to a gene. The germline V gene has CDR1 LGHDT and CDR2 YNNKEL (reference sequence). The CDR3 loop is CASSQDPGQGQYTQYF. The CDR3, as DNA: TGTGCCAGCAGCCAAGATCCGGGACAGGGGCAATATACGCAGTATTTT.

The chain is built from TRBV3-1 and TRBJ1-2, with a weak D call TRBD1 (5 bases). CDR1 is LGHDT, CDR2 YNNKEL, per germline (reference sequence). Between the trimmed V and J ends, which lost 3 bases and 5 bases, there was a span of 16 bases. The CDR3 is 15 amino acids. The CDR3 spells CASSQGQTPMYGYTF. The CDR3, as DNA: TGTGCCAGCAGCCAGGGGCAGACACCTATGTATGGCTACACCTTC.

The V call is TRBV5-1, the J call TRBJ1-2; possibly TRBD1 for D (5 bases). The CDR3 is 16 residues long. Per the germline V gene, CDR1 is SGHRS and CDR2 is YFSETQ. V was pared by 0 bases and J by 5 bases, with 17 bases between. The CDR3 reads CASSLAAGLLQYGYTF. The CDR3 DNA reads as TGCGCCAGCAGCTTGGCAGCGGGACTCCTCCAATATGGCTACACCTTC. Full variable domain (outside the CDR3, taken from reference TRBV5-1 and TRBJ1-2): KAGVTQTPRYLIKTRGQQVTLSCSPISGHRSVSWYQQTPGQGLQFLFEYFSETQRNKGNFPGRFSGRQFSNSRSEMNVSTLELGDSALYLCASSLAAGLLQYGYTFGSGTRLTVV.

This clonotype was seen a few times. This chain joins TRBV6-6 and TRBJ2-5; D gene ambiguous. The V end lost 7 bases, the J end lost 5 bases, and 14 bases lay between the germline ends. CDR3 size: 13 residues. The V gene's germline CDR1 is MNHNY and CDR2 SVGAGI (reference sequence). The CDR3 loop is CASTNSLWETQYF. As DNA, the CDR3 is TGTGCCAGCACCAACTCCTTGTGGGAGACCCAGTACTTC.

The chain combines TRBV6-4 with TRBJ2-1; tentative D call: TRBD2 (6 bases). Germline CDR1 MRHNA, CDR2 SNTAGT. V lost 4 bases and J lost 8, with 15 bases in between. CDR3 length: 14 residues. CDR3 coding DNA: TGTGCCAGCAGTGTGAGACTAGAAGGGGATGAGCAGTTCTTC. Translation: CASSVRLEGDEQFF.

This clonotype was counted ten times or more. J is TRBJ2-5 and V is TRBV20-1; tentative D call: TRBD2 (6 bases). This CDR3 has 13 amino acids. V was pared by 1 base and J by 5 bases, with 11 bases between. CDR1 is DFQATT and CDR2 is SNEGSKA in the germline V gene (reference sequence). CDR3 nucleotide sequence: TGCAGTGCTAGAGGCGGGATTGCGGAGACCCAGTACTTC. This sequence encodes CSARGGIAETQYF.

This clonotype turned up a few times. This chain links TRBV2 with TRBJ2-5; 13 positions agree with TRBD2. CDR1 SNHLY and CDR2 FYNNEI come from the germline V gene. The CDR3 contains 13 residues. The trim removed 8 bases at V and 4 bases at J, leaving 1 base unmatched. The CDR3 DNA is TGTGCCAGCCGGACTAGCGGGGGAGAGACCCAGTACTTC. Its protein is CASRTSGGETQYF.

This clonotype was picked up many times. The chain combines TRBV11-3 with TRBJ2-1; 7 nucleotides align to TRBD1. Germline V CDR1 and CDR2: SGHNT, YENEEA. The CDR3 runs to 16 residues. The V segment lost 5 bases and the J segment 2 bases; nucleotides outside the gene matches: 9. The CDR3 DNA is TGTGCCAGCAGCCCCAGCCAGGGGGACACCTACAATGAGCAGTTCTTC. As protein: CASSPSQGDTYNEQFF.

This chain links TRBV6-5 with TRBJ2-7, with D perhaps TRBD2 (7 bases). The CDR3 has 16 amino acids. The germline V and J ends were trimmed by 2 bases and 1 base, with 15 bases remaining between them. Germline lookup yields CDR1 MNHEY and CDR2 SVGAGI. The CDR3 coding sequence is TGTGCCAGCAGTTACACGCCCGCGGGGGCGTCCTACGAGCAGTACTTC. It encodes CASSYTPAGASYEQYF.